The clone carrying this T cell receptor beta chain appeared a few times. Time point denoted: persistent/refractory GD, antithyroid drugs over 5 years with positive TRAb. RNA isolated from PBMCs was used to make the TCR library. Relying on iRepertoire HTBI primers and Arm-PCR of CDR3 regions, the team built TCR beta libraries. Each CDR3 protein gets one entry after TCRdb re-called the multiplex PCR reads with MiXCR. The table includes around 460,000 distinct CDR3 sequences, approximately 22% detected once. Looked up from germline, CDR1 is PRHDT and CDR2 is FYEKMQ (reference sequence). Losses at the gene ends were 0 bases for V and 6 bases for J; bases not matched to a gene: 6. The CDR3 runs 15 residues. This sample is part of a study of regulatory T cells in long-lasting Graves disease.

This receptor was obtained from a female donor with Graves disease. The sequences come from peripheral blood mononuclear cells (PBMCs), collected when the disease was refractory, from a patient treated with antithyroid drugs. The rearrangement links TRBV13 to TRBJ1-1, with 8 bases identical to TRBD1. The CDR3 DNA reads TGTGCCAGCAGCTTAGGTACAGGGGGTAAGGCTGAAGCTTTCTTT. This gives the protein CASSLGTGGKAEAFF.